The 19 T cell receptor beta chains given below trace back to one sample, sequenced in a study of blood T cells in healthy people across ages. Alongside a J-beta primer mix, a sample-barcoded 5' primer served in a second PCR lasting roughly 7 to 11 cycles. MiXCR, run by TCRdb on the 5' RACE reads, gives a single entry per CDR3 protein. The sample carries about 900,000 distinct CDR3 sequences, about 48% recorded once. The specimen was blood. These TCRs come from a man aged 25-45 years in good health.

This clonotype was counted between two and nine times. The rearrangement uses TRBV7-9 and TRBJ1-4; TRBD1 might be the D (6 bases). V shed 5 bases and J shed 4 bases, with 14 bases lying between them. This CDR3 spans 15 amino acids. Germline CDR1 and CDR2: SEHNR and FQNEAQ (reference sequence). The CDR3 reads CASSEDRDYNEKLFF. The CDR3 DNA is TGTGCCAGCAGCGAGGACAGAGACTATAATGAAAAACTGTTTTTT.

The rearrangement uses TRBV29-1 and TRBJ2-1, with TRBD1 identical over 11 bases. J gave up 9 bases and V 2 bases, and 9 bases lay outside the gene matches. The CDR3 covers 15 residues. CDR1 and CDR2 from the germline V gene are SQVTM and ANQGSEA. CDR3 residues: CSVEIPGQGVGEQFF. DNA for the CDR3: TGCAGCGTTGAAATCCCGGGACAGGGGGTGGGTGAGCAGTTCTTC.

V is TRBV24-1 and J is TRBJ2-1; D is ambiguous. The germline CDR1 and CDR2 sequences are KGHDR and SFDVKD. The ends were cut back, 3 bases at V and 7 bases at J, with 12 bases in the middle. This CDR3 comprises 14 residues. The CDR3 nucleotides are TGTGCCACCAGTGATCCCCCCCTAACGAATGAGCAGTTCTTC. Protein sequence: CATSDPPLTNEQFF.

This clonotype has more than one count but fewer than ten. The CDR3 DNA sequence: TGTGCCAGCAGTTCAGGGCAAAATAGGTACAATGAGCAGTTCTTC. It codes for CASSSGQNRYNEQFF. The rearrangement links TRBV6-5 to TRBJ2-1, with D tentatively TRBD1 (5 bases). This CDR3 has 15 amino acids. V was cut by 4 bases and J by 4 bases, with 14 bases left in between. Germline CDR1 reads MNHEY; CDR2 reads SVGAGI.

The chain recombines TRBV27 with TRBJ2-5; D is perhaps TRBD2 (6 bases). CDR1 and CDR2 (germline): MNHEY, SMNVEV (reference sequence). The CDR3 runs 14 residues. Trimming shortened V by 2 bases and J by 7 bases, and 14 bases separated the two germline ends. The CDR3 spells CASSLTGGGATQYF. CDR3 coding DNA: TGTGCCAGCAGTTTAACTGGCGGCGGGGCGACCCAGTACTTC.

The chain employs TRBV6-5 and TRBJ2-3; TRBD1 matches at 7 bases. V lost 7 bases to trimming and J lost 1 base; unmatched junction nucleotides: 5. There are 14 residues in the CDR3. Germline assignment: CDR1 MNHEY and CDR2 SVGAGI. In DNA form, the CDR3 reads TGTGCCAGCACCTTTACAGGGGGCACAGATACGCAGTATTTT. Translated, it gives CASTFTGGTDTQYF.

This clonotype was recorded a few times. The chain couples TRBV11-3 to TRBJ2-3; the D is unclear. The CDR3 length is 14 residues. CDR1 is SGHNT and CDR2 is YENEEA in the germline V gene. V shed 7 bases and J shed 1 base, with 12 bases lying between them. The CDR3 loop reads CASTRTDRTDTQYF. The CDR3 DNA is TGTGCCAGCACAAGGACGGACCGCACAGATACGCAGTATTTT. The variable domain in full, completed from reference TRBV11-3 and TRBJ2-3, reads EAGVVQSPRYKIIEKKQPVAFWCNPISGHNTLYWYLQNLGQGPELLIRYENEEAVDDSQLPKDRFSAERLKGVDSTLKIQPAELGDSAVYLCASTRTDRTDTQYFGPGTRLTVL.

V and J are TRBV7-9 and TRBJ2-4; D perhaps matches TRBD2 (5 bases). V lost 5 bases, J lost 11 bases, and 16 bases lay in between. The germline gives CDR1 SEHNR, CDR2 FQNEAQ (reference sequence). CDR3 length: 13 residues. DNA of the CDR3: TGTGCCAGCAGCCTATCCCCGACTAATTTTCAGTACTTC. This sequence encodes CASSLSPTNFQYF.

This clonotype was counted between two and nine times. The chain employs TRBV4-3 and TRBJ2-5, with D perhaps matching TRBD2 (5 bases). V was trimmed by 0 bases and J by 5 bases, leaving 7 bases between them. The CDR3 covers 13 residues. CDR1 and CDR2 from the germline V gene are LGHNA and YSLEER. The CDR3 protein is CASSQETGETQYF. CDR3 DNA: TGCGCCAGCAGCCAAGAGACGGGGGAGACCCAGTACTTC.

The V call is TRBV29-1, the J call TRBJ1-4; D not resolved. The V gene lost 1 base and the J gene lost 7 bases, with 19 bases spanning the gap. CDR1 is SQVTM, CDR2 ANQGSEA, per germline. The CDR3 sequence is 16 residues long. DNA for the CDR3: TGCAGCGTTGAAGCTCCAACGAGTGTTATTACTGAAAAACTGTTTTTT. Its protein product is CSVEAPTSVITEKLFF.

The chain joins TRBV20-1 to TRBJ2-3; D is possibly TRBD1 (6 bases). The CDR3 is 13 residues long. In germline, CDR1 is DFQATT, CDR2 SNEGSKA (reference sequence). The ends were cut back, 6 bases at V and 0 bases at J, with 10 bases in the middle. CDR3 amino acids: CSARTASTDTQYF. CDR3 coding DNA: TGCAGTGCGCGGACAGCTAGCACAGATACGCAGTATTTT.

The rearrangement uses TRBV10-3 and TRBJ2-3; D unresolved. The CDR3 has 13 amino acids. Per germline, CDR1 ENHRY and CDR2 SYGVKD. V was cut by 6 bases and J by 0 bases, with 7 bases left in between. For the CDR3, the DNA is TGTGCCATCAGCGACCTTAGCACAGATACGCAGTATTTT. It yields the protein CAISDLSTDTQYF.

The V call is TRBV20-1, the J call TRBJ2-2; D call uncertain. This CDR3 is built from 15 residues. Trimming removed 0 bases from V and 1 base from J, with 9 bases in between. Germline V gene data show CDR1 as DFQATT and CDR2 as SNEGSKA (reference sequence). CDR3 coding DNA: TGCAGTGCTAGAGATAGGCGAGAGAACACCGGGGAGCTGTTTTTT. Translated: CSARDRRENTGELFF.

V usage is TRBV6-2 or TRBV6-3 and J usage is TRBJ1-2, with D unclear. The CDR3 loop spans 12 amino acids. Germline CDR1 is MNHEY and CDR2 is SVGEGT. V lost 10 bases, J lost 6 bases, and 15 bases lay in between. In DNA form, the CDR3 reads TGTGCCACCTCGGGCCCGGTGGATGGCTACACCTTC. Its translation is CATSGPVDGYTF.

On this clonotype itself: This may come from a read error, since a much larger clone is one base off. The V and J genes are TRBV20-1 and TRBJ2-7; 7 bases are shared with TRBD2. The trim removed 5 bases at V and 7 bases at J, leaving 11 bases unmatched. Germline V gene data show CDR1 as DFQATT and CDR2 as SNEGSKA (reference sequence). The CDR3 length is 13 residues. In DNA form, the CDR3 reads TGCAGTGCTGACCGGGACTACGGTAATGAGCAGTACTTC. It is translated as CSADRDYGNEQYF.

For the CDR3, the DNA is TGTGCCAGCAGCCAAGCGGGGGGAGGGGACACGCAGTATTTT. Amino acid sequence: CASSQAGGGDTQYF. The rearrangement links TRBV4-2 to TRBJ2-3, with 7 bases that match TRBD2. The V gene's germline CDR1 is LGHNA and CDR2 YNFKEQ. V dropped 1 base and J dropped 9; count of bases not matched to a gene: 7. The CDR3 runs to 14 residues.

V and J are TRBV27 and TRBJ2-5, with 9 bases aligning to TRBD2. The germline CDR1 and CDR2 sequences are MNHEY and SMNVEV (reference sequence). The CDR3 has 14 residues. J gave up 4 bases and V 7 bases, and 7 bases lay outside the gene matches. CDR3: CASMGLAVGETQYF. The CDR3 nucleotides are TGTGCCAGCATGGGACTAGCTGTTGGAGAGACCCAGTACTTC.

This clonotype appeared a few times. CDR3 sequence reads: CASSQDPERVNYGYTF. CDR3 DNA: TGCGCCAGCAGCCAAGACCCGGAAAGGGTAAACTATGGCTACACCTTC. The V gene is TRBV4-1, the J gene TRBJ1-2; D is undetermined. Per germline, CDR1 MGHRA and CDR2 YSYEKL. V was shortened by 0 bases and J by 2 bases, with 13 bases between the two germline ends. The CDR3 spans 16 residues.

V gene TRBV2 combines with J gene TRBJ2-1; D call uncertain. Trimming pared 4 bases from V and 7 bases from J, leaving 20 bases between. There are 16 residues in the CDR3. CDR1 SNHLY and CDR2 FYNNEI come from the germline V gene. Here the CDR3 reads CASSGVSSMLVNEQFF. For the CDR3, the DNA is TGTGCCAGCAGTGGAGTGTCCTCCATGCTTGTAAATGAGCAGTTCTTC.